Presented here are 9 T cell receptor beta chains from one specimen sequenced in a study of blood T cells in healthy people across ages. A second PCR of 7 to 11 cycles used a sample-barcoded 5' primer and a J-beta primer mix. TCRdb re-derived calls from the 5' RACE reads in MiXCR, one entry per CDR3 protein. Altogether about 1,600,000 distinct CDR3 sequences are present, roughly 40% being singletons, with the ten largest covering approximately 7.9%. Sequenced input: blood. The source is a woman between 18 and 30 years old in good health.

The chain has TRBV2 and TRBJ1-6; D uncertain. V was shortened by 3 bases and J by 7 bases, with 13 bases between the two germline ends. This CDR3 is built from 15 residues. CDR1 and CDR2 (germline): SNHLY, FYNNEI. CDR3 in DNA: TGTGCCAGCAGTGAGGCCGGACGGCCAAATTCACCCCTCCACTTT. It is translated as CASSEAGRPNSPLHF. Based on the CDR3 plus reference TRBV2 and TRBJ1-6, the full variable domain is EPEVTQTPSHQVTQMGQEVILRCVPISNHLYFYWYRQILGQKVEFLVSFYNNEISEKSEIFDDQFSVERPDGSNFTLKIRSTKLEDSAMYFCASSEAGRPNSPLHFGNGTRLTVT.

The V call is TRBV20-1, the J call TRBJ1-2, with D possibly TRBD1 on 6 matching bases. V lost 5 bases, J lost 6 bases, and 16 bases lay in between. This CDR3 region has 13 residues. Germline V gives CDR1 DFQATT, CDR2 SNEGSKA (reference sequence). CDR3 nucleotides: TGCAGTGCTCCATCGCGGGCAGGGGATGGCTACACCTTC. Translating it yields CSAPSRAGDGYTF.

This clonotype was detected only once. The rearrangement links TRBV10-2 to TRBJ2-3; 7 bases agree with TRBD2. The germline gives CDR1 WSHSY, CDR2 SAAADI. V shed 2 bases and J 9 bases; nucleotides not matched to a gene: 11. This CDR3 is 15 amino acids long. CDR3 sequence: CASSEEASGIGTQYF. The CDR3 bases are TGCGCCAGCAGTGAGGAGGCTAGCGGAATTGGAACGCAGTATTTT.

The chain has TRBV20-1 and TRBJ2-3; 10 bases align to TRBD2. CDR1 is DFQATT and CDR2 is SNEGSKA in the germline V gene (reference sequence). Trimming cost V 4 bases and J 6 bases; bases outside gene matches: 4. This CDR3 contains 13 residues. CDR3 protein: CSAMLAGADTQYF. The CDR3 bases are TGCAGTGCTATGCTAGCGGGGGCTGATACGCAGTATTTT.

This chain connects TRBV29-1 to TRBJ1-2; D call uncertain. The CDR3 length is 12 residues. V dropped 0 bases and J dropped 8 bases, with 10 bases sitting between them. From germline, CDR1 is SQVTM and CDR2 ANQGSEA. CDR3 sequence: CSVEEPGEGYTF. DNA of the CDR3: TGCAGCGTTGAAGAACCAGGAGAGGGCTACACCTTC.

This clonotype was seen a handful of times. The chain employs TRBV25-1 and TRBJ1-2; D is possibly TRBD1 (5 bases). V lost 10 bases and J lost 6, with 12 bases in between. The CDR3 totals 11 residues. Germline assignment: CDR1 MGHDK and CDR2 SYGVNS. The CDR3 sequence is CATSPGDGYTF. The CDR3 nucleotides read TGTGCCACTTCGCCGGGGGATGGCTACACCTTC.

As concerns this clonotype: Since a much larger clone is just one base distant, this may be a read error. The V and J genes are TRBV21-1 and TRBJ1-2; no DNA check was done on the table's D call, TRBD1. TRBV21-1 counts as a pseudogene. The CDR3 is made up of 13 amino acids. The CDR3: CACSKTGDYGYTF. The CDR3 DNA follows: TGTGCCTGCAGCAAGACAGGGGACTATGGCTACACCTTC.

In its sample, this clonotype was seen once. The germline gene is not matched at one end of the junction; a read error may be the cause. This chain joins TRBV9 and TRBJ1-6, with D unresolved. Germline CDR1 and CDR2: SGDLS and YYNGEE. The CDR3 runs 15 residues. In DNA form, the CDR3 reads TGTGCCAGCAGCGTAGAGGGTATTCCTAATTCACCCCCCCACTTT. It is translated as CASSVEGIPNSPPHF.

This clonotype occurred a few times. The chain uses TRBV2 and TRBJ1-5, with D possibly matching TRBD1 (5 bases). Trimming took 2 bases from V and 3 from J, leaving 17 bases between them. This CDR3 is 17 amino acids long. Germline V gene data show CDR1 as SNHLY and CDR2 as FYNNEI. DNA for the CDR3: TGTGCCAGCAGTGAATATGGCCCAGGGACGGTCAATCAGCCCCAGCATTTT. This sequence encodes CASSEYGPGTVNQPQHF.